Following are 11 T cell receptor beta chains from one sample sequenced in a study of identical twins. A single record per CDR3 protein comes from TCRdb applying MiXCR to the 5' RACE reads. The repertoire has roughly 720,000 distinct CDR3 sequences, 15% to 20% of them found once; the top ten carry around 13%. The same data also went into a second study, on T cells expressing NK-cell markers.

What was sequenced was PBMCs. The receptor source for this set is a woman aged 18-29 years in good health.

The rearrangement uses TRBV5-1 and TRBJ2-1; 9 bases align to TRBD2. V trimming: 4 bases; J trimming: 3 bases; junction bases outside the gene matches: 11. Per the germline V gene, CDR1 is SGHRS and CDR2 is YFSETQ. The CDR3 spans 17 residues. As DNA, the CDR3 is TGCGCCAGCAGCACCTTTCCTTCGACTAGCGGCTACAATGAGCAGTTCTTC. It yields the protein CASSTFPSTSGYNEQFF.

This chain uses TRBV10-3 with TRBJ2-1; no clear D. Germline CDR1 is ENHRY and CDR2 is SYGVKD. V was clipped by 7 bases and J by 2 bases, with 15 bases between them. This CDR3 contains 15 residues. The CDR3 DNA follows: TGTGCCATCAACGGATTGCGGCGCCCCTACAATGAGCAGTTCTTC. This gives the protein CAINGLRRPYNEQFF.

This clonotype showed up just a few times. V gene TRBV20-1 combines with J gene TRBJ2-7; possible D gene TRBD1, 6 bases. Trimming removed 5 bases at V and 1 base at J, with 9 bases between. The CDR3 extends over 12 amino acids. Per germline, CDR1 DFQATT and CDR2 SNEGSKA (reference sequence). The DNA of the CDR3 is TGCAGTGCTTGGACAGAATCCTACGAGCAGTACTTC. Encoded protein: CSAWTESYEQYF.

The rearrangement links TRBV20-1 to TRBJ2-7, with D perhaps assigned TRBD1 or TRBD2 (5 bases each). The CDR3 has 14 amino acids. The V and J ends lost 5 bases and 2 bases respectively, with 16 bases between them. The germline CDR1 and CDR2 sequences are DFQATT and SNEGSKA (reference sequence). The CDR3 DNA follows: TGCAGTGCTGCCCACCGGGACGGGACCTACGAGCAGTACTTC. Protein product: CSAAHRDGTYEQYF.

This clonotype occurred a few times. The rearrangement links TRBV5-5 to TRBJ2-5, with 9 bases lining up with TRBD2. V lost 2 bases and J lost 5; bases outside the gene matches: 10. Germline lookup yields CDR1 SGHKS and CDR2 YYEKEE (reference sequence). CDR3 length: 16 amino acids. CDR3 DNA sequence: TGTGCCAGCAGCTTCTCAGTTAGCGGGAGCTCCGAGACCCAGTACTTC. Translation: CASSFSVSGSSETQYF.

This chain joins TRBV29-1 and TRBJ2-5; D call uncertain. V shed 7 bases and J shed 7 bases, with 19 bases lying between them. The CDR3 length is 13 residues. In germline, CDR1 is SQVTM, CDR2 ANQGSEA. The CDR3: CSARPIGLGTQYF. DNA of the CDR3: TGCAGCGCCCGTCCTATAGGGTTAGGGACCCAGTACTTC.

The chain combines TRBV20-1 with TRBJ2-3, with TRBD2 as a possible D gene (7 bases). CDR3 size: 16 residues. Germline values: CDR1 DFQATT, CDR2 SNEGSKA (reference sequence). The germline V and J ends were trimmed by 0 bases and 2 bases, with 15 bases remaining between them. In nucleotides, the CDR3 is TGCAGTGCTAGAGATCTCAACGGGGGGCTCACAGATACGCAGTATTTT. It is translated as CSARDLNGGLTDTQYF.

The chain links TRBV13 to TRBJ2-1; tentatively, D is TRBD2 (6 bases). The CDR3 runs 16 residues. Germline assignment: CDR1 PRHDT and CDR2 FYEKMQ (reference sequence). Trimming removed 2 bases from V and 10 bases from J, with 21 bases in between. CDR3 sequence (DNA): TGTGCCAGCAGCTTAACGGGCGGTCGGGACTGGGGAGAGCAGTTCTTC. It codes for CASSLTGGRDWGEQFF.

This clonotype was detected many times. The CDR3 DNA follows: TGCGCCAGCAGCTTGGATGGGAAAGGCTACACCTTC. Protein product: CASSLDGKGYTF. V gene TRBV5-1 combines with J gene TRBJ1-2; D is undetermined. This CDR3 region has 12 residues. In germline, CDR1 is SGHRS, CDR2 YFSETQ. Trimming removed 0 bases at V and 8 bases at J, with 8 bases between.

This clonotype was seen a handful of times. V and J are TRBV10-3 and TRBJ2-3, with 9 bases aligning to TRBD2. V shed 4 bases and J 8 bases; nucleotides not matched to a gene: 13. Germline-derived CDR1 and CDR2 are ENHRY and SYGVKD. This CDR3 region has 16 residues. CDR3 sequence: CAISVWASGNAGTQYF. The CDR3 DNA reads TGTGCCATCAGTGTGTGGGCTAGCGGGAACGCGGGTACGCAGTATTTT.

This clonotype appeared a few times. V gene TRBV5-1 combines with J gene TRBJ2-3; D is ambiguous. Trimming removed 1 base at V and 3 bases at J, with 12 bases between. This CDR3 spans 15 amino acids. CDR1 is SGHRS and CDR2 is YFSETQ in the germline V gene. The DNA of the CDR3 is TGCGCCAGCAGCTTGTTGGCAGGATTTACAGATACGCAGTATTTT. Protein sequence: CASSLLAGFTDTQYF.